These T cell receptor beta chains were read from a single sample in a study of early T cells in non-severe SARS-CoV-2 infection. MiXCR, applied by TCRdb to the 5' RACE reads, yields one record per CDR3 protein. The data hold roughly 120,000 distinct CDR3 sequences, with around 13% observed a single time. The specimen was whole blood, collected at baseline. These receptors all come from an adult who was a healthcare worker with PCR-confirmed SARS-CoV-2 infection or an uninfected control (not recorded which). Both conserved end residues are part of each CDR3. A D gene is named only where the DNA matches it firmly. The listing skips clone size in some rows; elsewhere it reads once, few, many or a size class.

D: NA
size: once
V: TRBV5-5
J: TRBJ2-3
DNA: TGTGCCAGCAGTTTTATTACCGGCACAGATACGCAGTATTTT
CDR3: CASSFITGTDTQYF

D: TRBD1
size: few
V: TRBV27
J: TRBJ1-2
DNA: TGTGCCAGCAGTGGGTACAGGGGGCGGGGGATGACCTATGGCTACACCTTC
CDR3: CASSGYRGRGMTYGYTF

D: NA
size: many
V: TRBV7-9
J: TRBJ2-2
DNA: TGTGCCAGCAGCTTCGAGTGGGAGAACACCGGGGAGCTGTTTTTT
CDR3: CASSFEWENTGELFF

D: TRBD2
size: NA
V: TRBV27
J: TRBJ2-1
DNA: TGTGCCAGCAGTCCACGGACTAGCGGGAGGGCCAATGAGCAGTTCTTC
CDR3: CASSPRTSGRANEQFF

D: TRBD2
size: few
V: TRBV2
J: TRBJ2-1
DNA: TGTGCCAGCAGTCTAGCGGGGGGGATTGATGAGCAGTTCTTC
CDR3: CASSLAGGIDEQFF

D: NA
size: NA
V: TRBV7-9
J: TRBJ1-5
DNA: TGTGCCAGCAGCTTTGGGACGGATTATCAGCCCCAGCATTTT
CDR3: CASSFGTDYQPQHF

D: NA
size: few
V: TRBV6-1
J: TRBJ1-2
DNA: TGTGCCAGCAGTGAAAGAGGCAGTAACTATGGCTACACCTTC
CDR3: CASSERGSNYGYTF

D: NA
size: many
V: TRBV20-1
J: TRBJ2-3
DNA: TGCAGTGCTAGAGATTTATCCAGGGGTGGAGATACGCAGTATTTT
CDR3: CSARDLSRGGDTQYF

D: NA
size: NA
V: TRBV20-1
J: TRBJ2-2
DNA: TGCAGTGCTCAGGTCGGGCAGGAGAGCACCGGGGAGCTGTTTTTT
CDR3: CSAQVGQESTGELFF

D: NA
size: few
V: TRBV12-3/TRBV12-4
J: TRBJ1-2
DNA: TGTGCCAGCAGTGCCAGATTTTATGGCTACACCTTC
CDR3: CASSARFYGYTF

D: TRBD2
size: few
V: TRBV13
J: TRBJ2-3
DNA: TGTGCCAGCAGCCCCCGCGGGGGGGCCGAGGATACGCAGTATTTT
CDR3: CASSPRGGAEDTQYF

D: TRBD2
size: few
V: TRBV7-8
J: TRBJ2-7
DNA: TGTGCCAGCAGCTTGGGGACTAGCGCTATATTCTCCTACGAGCAGTACTTC
CDR3: CASSLGTSAIFSYEQYF

D: NA
size: NA
V: TRBV5-5
J: TRBJ2-6
DNA: TGTGCCAGCAGCTTCGGTGGGGCCCATCCACGGCGTGGGGCCAACGTCCTGACTTTC
CDR3: CASSFGGAHPRRGANVLTF

D: NA
size: large
V: TRBV28
J: TRBJ1-6
DNA: TGTGCCAGCAGGCGGGCCCCGAAACCCCTCCACTTT
CDR3: CASRRAPKPLHF

D: NA
size: NA
V: TRBV4-1
J: TRBJ1-1
DNA: TGCGCCAGCAGCCCGTTTGTGTACACTGAAGCTTTCTTT
CDR3: CASSPFVYTEAFF

D: NA
size: NA
V: TRBV7-3
J: TRBJ2-5
DNA: TGTGCCAGCAGCCCGGGACTGGAGGAGACCCAGTACTTC
CDR3: CASSPGLEETQYF

D: TRBD1
size: few
V: TRBV29-1
J: TRBJ1-5
DNA: TGCAGCGTTGTATGCGCCGGGACAGGGCCCCGGTATCAGCCCCAGCATTTT
CDR3: CSVVCAGTGPRYQPQHF

D: TRBD2
size: NA
V: TRBV3-1
J: TRBJ2-7
DNA: TGTGCCAGCAGCCAAGATCGGGCTAGCGGGAGCCACGAGCAGTACTTC
CDR3: CASSQDRASGSHEQYF

D: TRBD1
size: NA
V: TRBV5-1
J: TRBJ1-6
DNA: TGCGCCAGCAGCACCGGGACAGCAAATTCACCCCTCCACTTT
CDR3: CASSTGTANSPLHF

D: NA
size: few
V: TRBV5-1
J: TRBJ1-1
DNA: TGCGCCAGCAGCTTGGGACAGGTGAACACTGAAGCTTTCTTT
CDR3: CASSLGQVNTEAFF

D: NA
size: few
V: TRBV30
J: TRBJ1-6
DNA: TGTGCCTGGGGGTCAAATTCACCCCTCCACTTT
CDR3: CAWGSNSPLHF

D: NA
size: NA
V: TRBV6-6
J: TRBJ2-5
DNA: TGTGCCAGCAGTTACTCAGGGCAACCCCAAGAGACCCAGTACTTC
CDR3: CASSYSGQPQETQYF

D: TRBD1
size: few
V: TRBV20-1
J: TRBJ2-7
DNA: TGCAGTGCTAGGACCGGGACAGACTACGAGCAGTACTTC
CDR3: CSARTGTDYEQYF

D: NA
size: NA
V: TRBV18
J: TRBJ2-2
DNA: TGTGCCAGCTCAAAGAGATCCGGGGAGCTGTTTTTT
CDR3: CASSKRSGELFF

D: NA
size: few
V: TRBV25-1
J: TRBJ2-1
DNA: TGTGCCAGCAGTGATATTGCCAGCGCCAGGGGCAATGAGCAGTTCTTC
CDR3: CASSDIASARGNEQFF

D: NA
size: few
V: TRBV6-1
J: TRBJ1-1
DNA: TGTGCCAGCACCTATGGGGGGTACCCTGAAGCTTTCTTT
CDR3: CASTYGGYPEAFF

D: NA
size: many
V: TRBV7-2
J: TRBJ2-7
DNA: TGTGCCAGCAGCTTAGAGGGACTTTTGGCTATTCGGTACTTC
CDR3: CASSLEGLLAIRYF

D: NA
size: few
V: TRBV5-1
J: TRBJ2-5
DNA: TGCGCCAGCAGCTTGCAGTTGGGGGGAGGACTCCAAGAGACCCAGTACTTC
CDR3: CASSLQLGGGLQETQYF

D: NA
size: NA
V: TRBV3-1
J: TRBJ2-7
DNA: TGTGCCAGCAGCCGTCGACAGGACTTGGAGCAGTACTTC
CDR3: CASSRRQDLEQYF

D: TRBD1
size: few
V: TRBV10-2
J: TRBJ2-7
DNA: TGCGCCACGTCCTCCGACAGGGGGCGAACCTACGAGCAGTACTTC
CDR3: CATSSDRGRTYEQYF

D: NA
size: NA
V: TRBV9
J: TRBJ2-5
DNA: TGTGCCAGCAGCGAAGGGTTAACCAAAGAGACCCAGTACTTC
CDR3: CASSEGLTKETQYF

D: NA
size: NA
V: TRBV10-3
J: TRBJ2-7
DNA: TGTGCCATCAGCCAGGGTGACGAGCAGTACTTC
CDR3: CAISQGDEQYF

D: TRBD1
size: many
V: TRBV27
J: TRBJ2-7
DNA: TGTGCCAGCAGCTCCCGACGGGACAGGGTTACCTACGAGCAGTACTTC
CDR3: CASSSRRDRVTYEQYF

D: NA
size: many
V: TRBV7-2
J: TRBJ2-2
DNA: TGTGCCAGCAGCTTCCTCAGGGGTACCGGGGAGCTGTTTTTT
CDR3: CASSFLRGTGELFF

D: NA
size: NA
V: TRBV7-9
J: TRBJ2-2
DNA: TGTGCCAACAGGGAGAACACCGGGGAGCTGTTTTTT
CDR3: CANRENTGELFF

D: NA
size: NA
V: TRBV2
J: TRBJ2-5
DNA: TGTGCCAGCAGCCCTACTCAGCCGGGAGAGACCCAGTACTTC
CDR3: CASSPTQPGETQYF

D: NA
size: NA
V: TRBV29-1
J: TRBJ2-3
DNA: TGCAGCGTTGACGGGCGGGGCACAGATACGCAGTATTTT
CDR3: CSVDGRGTDTQYF

D: TRBD1
size: NA
V: TRBV6-4
J: TRBJ2-1
DNA: TGTGCCAGCAGCCGGGACAGGGCCTCTTATATGCAGTTCTTC
CDR3: CASSRDRASYMQFF

D: NA
size: NA
V: TRBV5-5
J: TRBJ1-5
DNA: TGTGCCAGCAGCTCGGGACTGTTAGATCAGCCCCAGCATTTT
CDR3: CASSSGLLDQPQHF

D: NA
size: few
V: TRBV10-3
J: TRBJ2-6
DNA: TGTGCCATCAGTGACCAGGTTAGGGCGGCTGGGGCCAACGTCCTGACTTTC
CDR3: CAISDQVRAAGANVLTF

D: NA
size: NA
V: TRBV7-9
J: TRBJ2-7
DNA: TGTGCCAGCAGCACCCAGGGCGAGCAGTACTTC
CDR3: CASSTQGEQYF

D: NA
size: NA
V: TRBV27
J: TRBJ2-1
DNA: TGTGCCAGCAGTTTATCGGTCGGCAATGAGCAGTTCTTC
CDR3: CASSLSVGNEQFF

D: TRBD2
size: NA
V: TRBV20-1
J: TRBJ2-1
DNA: TGCAGTGAAAGCGGGAGGGCCTACAATGAGCAGTTCTTC
CDR3: CSESGRAYNEQFF

D: NA
size: few
V: TRBV20-1
J: TRBJ1-1
DNA: TGCAGTGCTAGCCTGGCGGACACTGAAGCTTTCTTT
CDR3: CSASLADTEAFF

D: NA
size: NA
V: TRBV9
J: TRBJ2-1
DNA: TGTGCCAGCAGAGGTGGCGAGAGACCCAATGAGCAGTTCTTC
CDR3: CASRGGERPNEQFF

D: TRBD2
size: many
V: TRBV6-5
J: TRBJ2-2
DNA: TGTGCCAGCAGTTTTCGGACTAGCGGGAGCGCGAACACCGGGGAGCTGTTTTTT
CDR3: CASSFRTSGSANTGELFF

D: NA
size: NA
V: TRBV5-1
J: TRBJ2-7
DNA: TGCGCCAGCAGCTTCGGAGAAAATTCCTACGAGCAGTACTTC
CDR3: CASSFGENSYEQYF

D: NA
size: few
V: TRBV5-1
J: TRBJ2-3
DNA: TGCGCCAGCAGCTCCCGGGGAGATACGCAGTATTTT
CDR3: CASSSRGDTQYF

D: NA
size: many
V: TRBV20-1
J: TRBJ1-5
DNA: TGCAGTGTCCCAAGGCAGGGACGCAATCAGCCCCAGCATTTT
CDR3: CSVPRQGRNQPQHF

D: NA
size: few
V: TRBV20-1
J: TRBJ2-3
DNA: TGCAGTGCAACCTGGGCTGCGGGGCCCTTGGGCACAGATACGCAGTATTTT
CDR3: CSATWAAGPLGTDTQYF

D: TRBD1
size: few
V: TRBV5-1
J: TRBJ2-7
DNA: TGCGCCAGCAGCCCCGGAACAGGGGGAGGTTCCTACGAGCAGTACTTC
CDR3: CASSPGTGGGSYEQYF

D: TRBD2
size: many
V: TRBV12-3/TRBV12-4
J: TRBJ2-3
DNA: TGTGCCAGCAATTCTCAACCAGGGACTAGCGGGACATATACGCAGTATTTT
CDR3: CASNSQPGTSGTYTQYF

D: TRBD1
size: NA
V: TRBV20-1
J: TRBJ1-1
DNA: TGCAGTGCTAGAAGGGGACAGCAGTACACTGAAGCTTTCTTT
CDR3: CSARRGQQYTEAFF